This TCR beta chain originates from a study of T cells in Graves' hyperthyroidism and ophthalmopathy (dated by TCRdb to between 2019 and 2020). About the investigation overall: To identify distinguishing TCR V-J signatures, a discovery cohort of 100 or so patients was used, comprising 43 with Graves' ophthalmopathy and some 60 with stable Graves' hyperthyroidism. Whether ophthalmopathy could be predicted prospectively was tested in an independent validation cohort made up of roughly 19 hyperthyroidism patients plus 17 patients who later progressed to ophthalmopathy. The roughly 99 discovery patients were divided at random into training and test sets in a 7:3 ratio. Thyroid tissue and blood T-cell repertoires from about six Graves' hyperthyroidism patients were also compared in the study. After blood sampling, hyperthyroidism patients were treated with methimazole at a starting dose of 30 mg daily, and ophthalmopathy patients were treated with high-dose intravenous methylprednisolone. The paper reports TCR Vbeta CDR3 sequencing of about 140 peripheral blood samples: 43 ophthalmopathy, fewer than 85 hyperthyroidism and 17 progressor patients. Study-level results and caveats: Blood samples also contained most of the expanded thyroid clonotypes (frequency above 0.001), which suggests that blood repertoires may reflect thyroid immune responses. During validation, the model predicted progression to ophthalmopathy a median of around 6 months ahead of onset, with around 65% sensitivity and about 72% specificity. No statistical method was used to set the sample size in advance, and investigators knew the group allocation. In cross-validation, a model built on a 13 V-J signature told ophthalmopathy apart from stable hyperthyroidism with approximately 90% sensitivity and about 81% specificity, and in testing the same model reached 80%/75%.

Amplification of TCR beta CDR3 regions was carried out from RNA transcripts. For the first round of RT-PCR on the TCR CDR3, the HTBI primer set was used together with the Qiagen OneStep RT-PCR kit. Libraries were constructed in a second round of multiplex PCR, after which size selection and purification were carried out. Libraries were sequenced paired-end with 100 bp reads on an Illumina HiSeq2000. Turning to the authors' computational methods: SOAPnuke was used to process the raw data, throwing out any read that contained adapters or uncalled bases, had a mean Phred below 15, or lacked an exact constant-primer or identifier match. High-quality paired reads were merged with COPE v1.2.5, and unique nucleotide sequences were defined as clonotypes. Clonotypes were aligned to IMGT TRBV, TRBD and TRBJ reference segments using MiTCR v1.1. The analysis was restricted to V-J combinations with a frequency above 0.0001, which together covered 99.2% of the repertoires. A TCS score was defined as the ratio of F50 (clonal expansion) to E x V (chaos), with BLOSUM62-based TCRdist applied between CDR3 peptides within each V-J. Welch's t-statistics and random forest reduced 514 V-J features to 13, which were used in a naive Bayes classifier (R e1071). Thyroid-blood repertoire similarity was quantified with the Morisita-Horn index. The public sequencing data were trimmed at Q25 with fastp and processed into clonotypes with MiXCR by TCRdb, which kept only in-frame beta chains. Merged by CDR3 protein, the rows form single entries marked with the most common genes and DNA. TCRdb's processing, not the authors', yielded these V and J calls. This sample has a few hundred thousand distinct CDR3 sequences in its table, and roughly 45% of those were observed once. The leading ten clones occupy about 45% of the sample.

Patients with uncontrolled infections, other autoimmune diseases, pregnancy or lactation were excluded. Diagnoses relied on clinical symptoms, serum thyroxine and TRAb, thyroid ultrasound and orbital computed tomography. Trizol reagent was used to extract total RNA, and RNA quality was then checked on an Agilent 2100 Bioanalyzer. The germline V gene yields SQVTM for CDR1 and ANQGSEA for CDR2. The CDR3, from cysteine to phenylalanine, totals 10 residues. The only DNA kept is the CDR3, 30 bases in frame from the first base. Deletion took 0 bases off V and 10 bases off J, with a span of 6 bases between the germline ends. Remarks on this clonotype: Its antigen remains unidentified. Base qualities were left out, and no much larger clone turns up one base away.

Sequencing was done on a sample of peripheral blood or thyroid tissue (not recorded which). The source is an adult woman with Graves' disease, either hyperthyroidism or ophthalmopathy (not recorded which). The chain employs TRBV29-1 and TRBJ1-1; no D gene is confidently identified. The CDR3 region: CSVEESGAFF. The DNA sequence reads TGCAGCGTTGAAGAGTCAGGAGCTTTCTTT. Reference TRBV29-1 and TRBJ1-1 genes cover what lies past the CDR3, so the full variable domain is SAVISQKPSRDICQRGTSLTIQCQVDSQVTMMFWYRQQPGQSLTLIATANQGSEATYESGFVIDKFPISRPNLTFSTLTVSNMSPEDSSIYLCSVEESGAFFGQGTRLTVV.